This T cell receptor beta chain is from a study of T cells after posttransplantation cyclophosphamide. Cyclophosphamide on days +3 and +4 followed busulfan-fludarabine conditioning and a marrow graft. With respect to this clone: Its antigen is unknown.

The study, taken as a whole, reports: Later post-transplant blood repertoires were often dominated by donor CD8+ memory clones. After PTCy, TRB diversity resembled that of CNI/methotrexate controls.

Libraries were prepared by immunoSEQ multiplex PCR; TCRdb keeps only in-frame clonotypes and omits some of them. The sample lists more than 9,000 clones, about nine tenths occurring once. The sample here was CD4+ T cells sorted from PBMCs, taken after allogeneic stem cell transplant with posttransplant cyclophosphamide. The sequence derives from a male patient in his thirties who received an allogeneic stem cell transplant from a related donor, was CMV-positive, and had acute GVHD only. Some T cells may possibly be graft donor cells.

The CDR3 spells CASSQTGSSYNEQFF. CDR3 nucleotide sequence: TGTGCCAGCAGCCAGACAGGGAGCTCCTACAATGAGCAGTTCTTC. The chain has TRBV4-2 and TRBJ2-1; 7 nucleotides align to TRBD1. CDR3 length: 15 amino acids. Germline CDR1 LGHNA, CDR2 YNFKEQ. The J segment lost 0 bases and the V segment lost 3 bases, leaving 2 bases of the junction unmatched.